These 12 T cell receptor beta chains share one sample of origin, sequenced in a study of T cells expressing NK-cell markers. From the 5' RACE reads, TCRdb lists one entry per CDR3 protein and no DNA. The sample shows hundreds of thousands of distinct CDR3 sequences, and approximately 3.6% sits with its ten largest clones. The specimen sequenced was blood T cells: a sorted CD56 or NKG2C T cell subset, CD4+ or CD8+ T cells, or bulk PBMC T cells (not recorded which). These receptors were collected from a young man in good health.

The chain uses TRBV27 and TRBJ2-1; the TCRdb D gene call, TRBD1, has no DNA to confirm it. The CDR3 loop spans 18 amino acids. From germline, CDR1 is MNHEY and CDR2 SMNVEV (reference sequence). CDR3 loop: CASNPWRGRRGSYNEQFF.

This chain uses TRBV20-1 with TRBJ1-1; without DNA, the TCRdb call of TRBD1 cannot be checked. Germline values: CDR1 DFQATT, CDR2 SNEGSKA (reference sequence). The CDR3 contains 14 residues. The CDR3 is CSAPETGQNTEAFF.

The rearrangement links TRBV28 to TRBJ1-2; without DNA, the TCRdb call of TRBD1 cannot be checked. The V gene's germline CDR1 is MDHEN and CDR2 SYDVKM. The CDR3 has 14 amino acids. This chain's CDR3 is CATEPGQGSDGYTF.

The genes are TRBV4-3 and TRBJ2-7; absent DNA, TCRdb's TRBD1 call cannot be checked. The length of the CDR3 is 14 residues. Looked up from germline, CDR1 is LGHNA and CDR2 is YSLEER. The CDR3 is CASSTGGALYEQYF.

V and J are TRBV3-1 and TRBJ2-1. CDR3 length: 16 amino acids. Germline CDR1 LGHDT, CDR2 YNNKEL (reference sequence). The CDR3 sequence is CASSQEQLALYNEQFF.

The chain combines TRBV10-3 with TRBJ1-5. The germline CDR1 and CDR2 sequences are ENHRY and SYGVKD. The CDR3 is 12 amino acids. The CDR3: CAIGTSNQPQHF.

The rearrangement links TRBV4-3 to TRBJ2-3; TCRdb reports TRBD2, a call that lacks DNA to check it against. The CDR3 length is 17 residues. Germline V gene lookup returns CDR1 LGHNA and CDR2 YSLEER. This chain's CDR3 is CASSQGGGGGVTDTQYF.

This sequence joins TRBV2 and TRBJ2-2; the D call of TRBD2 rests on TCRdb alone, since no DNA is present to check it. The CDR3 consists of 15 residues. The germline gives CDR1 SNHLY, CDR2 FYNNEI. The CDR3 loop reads CASSDFGSSTGELFF.

CDR3 in amino acids: CASTRSLITGDGYGYTF. The rearrangement uses TRBV4-1 and TRBJ1-2. Germline V gene lookup returns CDR1 MGHRA and CDR2 YSYEKL. CDR3 length: 17 amino acids.

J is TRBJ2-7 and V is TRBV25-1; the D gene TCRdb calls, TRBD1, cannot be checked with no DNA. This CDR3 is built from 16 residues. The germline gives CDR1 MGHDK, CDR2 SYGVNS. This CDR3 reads CASSGGEGWPTYEQYF.

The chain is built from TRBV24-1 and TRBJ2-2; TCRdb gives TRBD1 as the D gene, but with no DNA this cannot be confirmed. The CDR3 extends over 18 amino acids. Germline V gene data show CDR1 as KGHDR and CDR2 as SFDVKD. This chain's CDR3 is CATSDLGARQGYTGELFF.

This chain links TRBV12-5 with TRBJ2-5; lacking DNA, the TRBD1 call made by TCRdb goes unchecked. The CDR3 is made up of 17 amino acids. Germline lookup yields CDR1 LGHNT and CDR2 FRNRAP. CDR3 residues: CASGLARLGGARETQYF.